The present entry profiles one T cell receptor (beta chain) with its context. The DNA ends 3 residues before the CDR3 does, and the rest of the CDR3 is filled in from the germline J gene. The sample belongs to a study of T cells in women clearing cervical HPV infection. V lost 1 base, J lost 4 bases, and 8 bases lay in between. The CDR3 consists of 14 residues. Germline values: CDR1 SGHKS, CDR2 YYEKEE (reference sequence). TCRdb's table, derived via immunoSEQ multiplex PCR, lists solely in-frame clones and lacks some. This repertoire comprises 25,000 to 35,000 clones; its ten largest clones make up roughly 17%.

Specimen: blood buffy coat. The sequence derives from a woman between 18 and 69 years old with a cervical HPV16 infection that either progressed to CIN3+ or cleared (not recorded which). This sequence joins TRBV5-5 and TRBJ1-4; the D is unclear. The sequenced CDR3 bases are TGTGCCAGCAGCTTGAGCCCCGGTAATGAAAAA. Its protein product is CASSLSPGNEK. The complete CDR3 protein is CASSLSPGNEKLFF.